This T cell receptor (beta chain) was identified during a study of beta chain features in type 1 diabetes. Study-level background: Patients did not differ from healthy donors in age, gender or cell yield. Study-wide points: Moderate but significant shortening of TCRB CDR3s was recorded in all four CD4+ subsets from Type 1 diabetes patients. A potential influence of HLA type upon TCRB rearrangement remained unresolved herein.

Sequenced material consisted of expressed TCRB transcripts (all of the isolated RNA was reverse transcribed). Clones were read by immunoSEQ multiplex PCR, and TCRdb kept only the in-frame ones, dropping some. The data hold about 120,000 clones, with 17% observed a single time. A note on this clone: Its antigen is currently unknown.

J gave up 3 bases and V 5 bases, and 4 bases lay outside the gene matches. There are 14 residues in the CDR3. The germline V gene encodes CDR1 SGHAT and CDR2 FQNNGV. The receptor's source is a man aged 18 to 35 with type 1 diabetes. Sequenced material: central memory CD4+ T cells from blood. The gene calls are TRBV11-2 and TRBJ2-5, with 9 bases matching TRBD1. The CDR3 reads CASSGGTGKETQYF. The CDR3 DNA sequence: TGTGCCAGCAGCGGTGGGACAGGGAAAGAGACCCAGTACTTC. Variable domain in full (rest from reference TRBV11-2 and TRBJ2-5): EAGVAQSPRYKIIEKRQSVAFWCNPISGHATLYWYQQILGQGPKLLIQFQNNGVVDDSQLPKDRFSAERLKGVDSTLKIQPAKLEDSAVYLCASSGGTGKETQYFGPGTRLLVL.